The 24 T cell receptor beta chains below all came from one sample that was sequenced in a study of human T cells and chemical hapten exposure (dated by TCRdb to the early 2020s). The library was built by means of RACE. The instrument was a NextSeq 500. TCRdb redid the processing of the public reads, applying fastp at Q25 and MiXCR, and retained in-frame beta chains. CDR3 protein sequences are deduplicated, and each keeps its most common genes and DNA. The sample data list about 380,000 distinct CDR3 sequences, and 4.8% of these were observed just once. Under 3% of the sample lies in the top ten. This sample's time point label indicates: patch test 1, 2 weeks after DPC sensitization. This sample's treatment or condition label indicates: therapeutic diphenylcyclopropenone sensitization with weekly scalp DPC. Source: whole blood, taken in connection with sensitization to the hapten diphenylcyclopropenone (DPC). The receptors were sampled from a woman in her forties or fifties with alopecia areata. Some clones in this sample may be carry-over from other donors' samples.

The chain joins TRBV7-2 to TRBJ2-7, with 8 bases lining up with TRBD2. Germline trimming cut 4 bases from V and 0 bases from J; bases unmatched to any gene: 5. CDR1 SGHTA and CDR2 FQGNSA come from the germline V gene. This CDR3 has 15 residues. This chain's CDR3 is CASSSGLARSYEQYF. CDR3 nucleotide sequence: TGTGCCAGCAGCTCCGGACTAGCCCGCTCCTACGAGCAGTACTTC.

This rearrangement joins TRBV28 to TRBJ1-5; no firm D call. Trimming removed 5 bases at V and 3 bases at J, with 14 bases between. Germline V gene sequence: CDR1 MDHEN, CDR2 SYDVKM. The CDR3 is made up of 15 amino acids. CDR3 coding DNA: TGTGCCAGCAGTCACGGTTTGAGCGCCAATCAGCCCCAGCATTTT. It yields the protein CASSHGLSANQPQHF.

This clonotype was counted ten times or more. The J gene is TRBJ2-5, the V gene TRBV20-1; no clear D gene. V dropped 3 bases and J dropped 5 bases, with 10 bases sitting between them. The CDR3 has 12 residues. Germline V gives CDR1 DFQATT, CDR2 SNEGSKA (reference sequence). The CDR3 spells CSARAEVETQYF. The CDR3 DNA is TGCAGTGCTAGGGCCGAGGTGGAGACCCAGTACTTC.

The table lists this clonotype with many counts. The chain uses TRBV6-5 and TRBJ1-1, with TRBD1 as a possible D gene (6 bases). The germline V and J ends were trimmed by 6 bases and 3 bases, with 17 bases remaining between them. The CDR3 extends over 15 amino acids. Germline V gene lookup returns CDR1 MNHEY and CDR2 SVGAGI. CDR3 nucleotides: TGTGCCAGCAGGGACATAGGGGGGAAGGACACTGAAGCTTTCTTT. Protein product: CASRDIGGKDTEAFF.

In this sample, this clonotype turned up many times. The chain carries TRBV5-1 and TRBJ1-5; weak D call: TRBD1 (6 bases). Trimming took 1 base from V and 4 from J, leaving 9 bases between them. CDR1 and CDR2 (germline): SGHRS, YFSETQ. The CDR3 is 14 amino acids. This CDR3 is CASSLTGLNQPQHF. The CDR3 nucleotides read TGCGCCAGCAGCTTGACAGGGTTGAATCAGCCCCAGCATTTT.

Many counts were recorded for this clonotype. The J gene is TRBJ1-1, the V gene TRBV27; the D is unclear. The V end was cut by 8 bases, the J end by 6 bases, with 16 bases between. Germline V lookup: CDR1 MNHEY, CDR2 SMNVEV (reference sequence). The CDR3 is 13 amino acids. The CDR3 nucleotides are TGTGCCAGCTCAATAACACCCCCGGCTGAAGCTTTCTTT. It specifies CASSITPPAEAFF.

This clonotype was detected many times. This rearrangement joins TRBV12-5 to TRBJ1-1; D unclear. This CDR3 has 13 residues. Looked up from germline, CDR1 is LGHNT and CDR2 is FRNRAP. Trimming left V 3 bases short and J 2 bases short, with 7 bases between. CDR3 sequence reads: CASGLSFNTEAFF. CDR3 bases: TGTGCTAGTGGTTTAAGTTTTAACACTGAAGCTTTCTTT.

The table lists this clonotype with many counts. This chain joins TRBV7-2 and TRBJ2-7; D gene uncertain. Germline V gives CDR1 SGHTA, CDR2 FQGNSA. The V gene lost 3 bases and the J gene lost 0 bases, with 15 bases spanning the gap. This CDR3 spans 16 amino acids. CDR3 protein: CASSFPVSRNSYEQYF. CDR3 nucleotide sequence: TGTGCCAGCAGCTTTCCAGTTAGTCGGAACTCCTACGAGCAGTACTTC.

There are many counts of this clonotype. The V and J genes are TRBV4-2 and TRBJ2-3; D not certain. Germline V lookup: CDR1 LGHNA, CDR2 YNFKEQ. This CDR3 has 16 residues. Between the trimmed V and J ends, which lost 2 bases and 0 bases, there was a span of 12 bases. The CDR3 reads CASSQLRASSTDTQYF. The CDR3 nucleotides are TGTGCCAGCAGCCAACTACGGGCATCTAGCACAGATACGCAGTATTTT.

This clonotype was seen ten or more times. V is TRBV20-1 and J is TRBJ2-7, with D perhaps matching TRBD1 (6 bases). Deletions cut 7 bases from V and 2 bases from J, with 15 bases between. The CDR3 consists of 13 residues. Per germline, CDR1 DFQATT and CDR2 SNEGSKA (reference sequence). CDR3 DNA: TGCAGTGTTATAGTGGGGGCCACCTACGAGCAGTACTTC. This sequence encodes CSVIVGATYEQYF.

This clonotype was found a few times. The V gene is TRBV28, the J gene TRBJ2-7; the match to TRBD2 covers 12 bases. From germline, CDR1 is MDHEN and CDR2 SYDVKM. V gave up 5 bases and J gave up 4 bases; unmatched junction bases: 6. The length of the CDR3 is 15 residues. The CDR3 nucleotides are TGTGCCAGCAGTCTGACTAGCGGGAGAAGGTACGAGCAGTACTTC. Translating it yields CASSLTSGRRYEQYF.

This clonotype was counted at least ten times. The chain employs TRBV5-5 and TRBJ1-5, with 8 bases that match TRBD1. The CDR3 has 14 amino acids. The ends lost 2 bases at V and 7 bases at J; junction bases unmatched: 5. Germline V gene sequence: CDR1 SGHKS, CDR2 YYEKEE (reference sequence). This CDR3 is CASSFGQGEQPQHF. CDR3 nucleotide sequence: TGTGCCAGCAGCTTCGGACAGGGTGAACAGCCCCAGCATTTT.

This clonotype was observed many times. The chain carries TRBV5-1 and TRBJ2-7, with 7 bases aligning to TRBD1. CDR1 is SGHRS and CDR2 is YFSETQ in the germline V gene. The CDR3 length is 14 residues. V gave up 4 bases and J gave up 7 bases; unmatched junction bases: 11. CDR3: CASSQRQGPEEQYF. CDR3 nucleotides: TGCGCCAGCAGCCAACGACAGGGTCCGGAGGAGCAGTACTTC.

This clonotype was observed many times. The CDR3 protein is CSARVGGKEPTDTQYF. DNA for the CDR3: TGCAGTGCTAGAGTGGGTGGGAAGGAGCCCACAGATACGCAGTATTTT. The genes are TRBV20-1 and TRBJ2-3; no reliable D call. The V gene lost 1 base and the J gene lost 2 bases, with 16 bases spanning the gap. This CDR3 spans 16 amino acids. Germline CDR1 is DFQATT and CDR2 is SNEGSKA (reference sequence).

The V gene is TRBV7-8, the J gene TRBJ2-1, with D perhaps TRBD1 or TRBD2 (5 bases each). The V end was cut by 5 bases, the J end by 8 bases, with 28 bases between. The CDR3 loop spans 18 amino acids. Germline values: CDR1 SGHVS, CDR2 FQNEAQ. The DNA of the CDR3 is TGTGCCAGCAGCCACGGACACCCTTGGGGGAGTCGTTTGTATGAGCAGTTCTTC. Protein sequence: CASSHGHPWGSRLYEQFF.

In its sample, this clonotype was seen a few times. The chain links TRBV2 to TRBJ2-3, with D possibly TRBD2 on 6 matching bases. Germline-derived CDR1 and CDR2 are SNHLY and FYNNEI. The V end lost 7 bases, the J end lost 1 base, and 12 bases lay between the germline ends. This CDR3 contains 14 residues. CDR3 loop: CASTWRVGTDTQYF. The CDR3 DNA reads TGTGCCAGCACATGGAGGGTTGGCACAGATACGCAGTATTTT.

This clonotype was observed a few times. The chain links TRBV2 to TRBJ2-1; D could derive from TRBD1 or TRBD2 (5 bases each). The V and J ends lost 3 bases and 5 bases respectively, with 14 bases between them. CDR3 length: 15 residues. CDR1 SNHLY and CDR2 FYNNEI come from the germline V gene. The DNA of the CDR3 is TGTGCCAGCAGTGATAGTTGGGTGGGGGACAATGAGCAGTTCTTC. This translates into CASSDSWVGDNEQFF.

Note on this clonotype: With a much larger clone just one base away, this may be a read error. The V gene is TRBV11-2, the J gene TRBJ2-7; TRBD1 matches 7 bases. Germline CDR1 reads SGHAT; CDR2 reads FQNNGV. The CDR3 is made up of 15 amino acids. The CDR3 loop reads CASSSDREMDYEQHF. The CDR3 DNA reads TGTGCCAGCAGCTCCGACAGGGAGATGGATTACGAGCAGCACTTC.

This clonotype was detected only a few times. The chain joins TRBV18 to TRBJ1-5; no firm D call. Per germline, CDR1 KGHSH and CDR2 LQKENI. This CDR3 is built from 16 residues. Trimming stripped 2 bases from V and 0 bases from J, with 11 bases between. The CDR3 region has the DNA TGTGCCAGCTCACCAGTCTCCACCTATAGCAATCAGCCCCAGCATTTT. This sequence encodes CASSPVSTYSNQPQHF.

There are many counts of this clonotype. V is TRBV6-2 or TRBV6-3 and J is TRBJ2-2; D perhaps matches TRBD2 (5 bases). The CDR3 is 13 amino acids. Trimming removed 5 bases at V and 6 bases at J, with 10 bases between. Per germline, CDR1 MNHEY and CDR2 SVGEGT. Here the CDR3 reads CASSDYSPGELFF. CDR3 DNA sequence: TGTGCCAGCAGTGACTATTCCCCCGGGGAGCTGTTTTTT.

This clonotype was counted only a few times. The genes are TRBV12-3 or TRBV12-4 and TRBJ1-5; D is possibly TRBD1 (6 bases). The CDR3 is made up of 15 amino acids. Trimming took off 3 bases at V and 3 bases at J, with 12 bases between the two ends. This CDR3 reads CASSLTAGDNQPQHF. The CDR3 DNA is TGTGCCAGCAGTTTGACGGCAGGGGACAATCAGCCCCAGCATTTT.

This clonotype came up many times. This chain connects TRBV9 to TRBJ1-1; D not certain. The CDR3 extends over 14 amino acids. The V end was cut by 0 bases, the J end by 1 base, with 7 bases between. Germline CDR1 reads SGDLS; CDR2 reads YYNGEE. The CDR3 spells CASSVATTNTEAFF. The CDR3 DNA sequence: TGTGCCAGCAGCGTAGCTACGACGAACACTGAAGCTTTCTTT. Filled out from reference TRBV9 and TRBJ1-1, the complete variable domain reads DSGVTQTPKHLITATGQRVTLRCSPRSGDLSVYWYQQSLDQGLQFLIQYYNGEERAKGNILERFSAQQFPDLHSELNLSSLELGDSALYFCASSVATTNTEAFFGQGTRLTVV.

The chain couples TRBV3-1 to TRBJ1-3; possible D gene TRBD1, 5 bases. V gave up 1 base and J gave up 1 base, with 11 bases separating them. The CDR3 runs to 16 residues. The germline gives CDR1 LGHDT, CDR2 YNNKEL (reference sequence). CDR3 sequence (DNA): TGTGCCAGCAGCCAAGGACAAGGGGCATCTGGAAACACCATATATTTT. Translating gives CASSQGQGASGNTIYF. Complete variable domain (other parts from reference TRBV3-1 and TRBJ1-3): DTAVSQTPKYLVTQMGNDKSIKCEQNLGHDTMYWYKQDSKKFLKIMFSYNNKELIINETVPNRFSPKSPDKAHLNLHINSLELGDSAVYFCASSQGQGASGNTIYFGEGSWLTVV.

This clonotype was seen only a few times. This chain joins TRBV2 and TRBJ1-5; D is unresolved. The CDR3 spans 15 residues. V was shortened by 1 base and J by 3 bases, with 10 bases between the two germline ends. CDR1 is SNHLY, CDR2 FYNNEI, per germline. CDR3: CASSEGDLFNQPQHF. CDR3 coding DNA: TGTGCCAGCAGTGAAGGAGACCTTTTCAATCAGCCCCAGCATTTT.